This TCR beta chain originates from a study of T-cell memory formation after mild COVID-19. Whole-study findings and limits: Whether day 37 second-wave clones are SARS-CoV-2-specific was not confirmed.

Germline V gene lookup returns CDR1 LGHDT and CDR2 YNNKEL (reference sequence). The CDR3 loop spans 12 amino acids. The junction had 2 bases not matched to a gene; V was cut back by 7 bases and J by 2 bases. In TCRdb, the 5' RACE reads were re-called with MiXCR into one record per CDR3 protein. The table includes 190,000 or so distinct CDR3 sequences, around 25% detected once. This clonotype appeared a few times. Its specificity is unknown. V gene TRBV3-1 combines with J gene TRBJ2-7, with TRBD1 matching 7 bases. Sequenced: PBMCs or a T cell subset sorted from them (not recorded which). The receptor comes from an adult woman who had mild COVID-19 (a few samples of this study predate the infection). Cell type and time point are not known. The CDR3 here is CASTGTAYEQYF. In DNA form, the CDR3 reads TGTGCCAGCACCGGGACAGCCTACGAGCAGTACTTC.